What follows describes a single T cell receptor (beta chain). The antigen is not known. With V trimmed by 1 base and J by 9 bases, 11 bases remained unmatched. CDR3 length: 18 residues. Per the germline V gene, CDR1 is SNHLY and CDR2 is FYNNEI. These data belong to a study of shared clonotypes between healthy human individuals. Clones were sequenced by immunoSEQ multiplex PCR, and TCRdb holds only the in-frame ones, with some missing. The sample consists of around 2.5 million clones, over 85% of them appearing once. Study-level findings and limits: Several donors showed sharing of approximately 5% of naive CD4 clonotypes.

This clonotype was obtained from a man younger than 30 in good health. Some clones in this sample may be carry-over from other donors' samples. The chain employs TRBV2 and TRBJ2-1; 14 bases line up with TRBD2. The sequenced sample consisted of naive CD4+ T cells from PBMCs. Subset meaning: CD45RA+ positively selected. In DNA, the CDR3 is TGTGCCAGCAGTGAAGGGGGCCCCGGGACTAGCGGGAGTGTTGAGCAGTTCTTC. The encoded protein is CASSEGGPGTSGSVEQFF.